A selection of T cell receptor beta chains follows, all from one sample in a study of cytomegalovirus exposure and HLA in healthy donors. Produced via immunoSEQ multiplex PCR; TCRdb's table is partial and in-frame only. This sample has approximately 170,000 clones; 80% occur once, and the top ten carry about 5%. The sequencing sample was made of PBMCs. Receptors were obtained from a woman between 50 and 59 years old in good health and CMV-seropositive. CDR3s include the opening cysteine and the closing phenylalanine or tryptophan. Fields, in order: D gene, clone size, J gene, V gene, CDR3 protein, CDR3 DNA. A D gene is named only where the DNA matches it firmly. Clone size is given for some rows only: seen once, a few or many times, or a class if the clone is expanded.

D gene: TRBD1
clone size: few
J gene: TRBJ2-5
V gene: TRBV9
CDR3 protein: CASSVDPGQQETQYF
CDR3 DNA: TGTGCCAGCAGCGTTGATCCGGGACAGCAAGAGACCCAGTACTTC

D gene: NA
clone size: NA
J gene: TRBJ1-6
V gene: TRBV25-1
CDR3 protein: CASSELTLSSYNSPLHF
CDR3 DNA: TGTGCCAGCAGTGAATTGACACTGAGCTCCTATAATTCACCCCTCCACTTT

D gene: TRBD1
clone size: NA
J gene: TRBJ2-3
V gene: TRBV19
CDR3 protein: CASSPWTGGVADTQYF
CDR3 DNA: TGTGCCAGTAGTCCCTGGACAGGGGGCGTCGCAGATACGCAGTATTTT

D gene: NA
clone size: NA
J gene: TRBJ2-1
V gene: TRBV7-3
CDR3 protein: CASSLGKQGYEQFF
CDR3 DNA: TGTGCCAGCAGCTTAGGAAAACAGGGTTATGAGCAGTTCTTC

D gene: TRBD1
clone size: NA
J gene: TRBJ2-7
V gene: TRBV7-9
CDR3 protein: CASSFRDRRYEQYF
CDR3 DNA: TGTGCCAGCAGCTTTCGGGACAGAAGGTACGAGCAGTACTTC

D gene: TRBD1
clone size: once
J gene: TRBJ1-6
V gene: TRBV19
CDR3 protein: CASSQDRGADSPLHF
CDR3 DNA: TGTGCCAGTAGTCAAGACAGGGGTGCAGACTCACCCCTCCACTTT

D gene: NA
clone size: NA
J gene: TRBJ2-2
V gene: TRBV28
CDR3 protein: CASSPFDTGELFF
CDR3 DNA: TGTGCCAGCAGTCCTTTCGACACCGGGGAGCTGTTTTTT

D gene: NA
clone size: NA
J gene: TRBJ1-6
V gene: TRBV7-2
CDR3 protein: CASSLGHPSPLHF
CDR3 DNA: TGTGCCAGCAGCCTGGGACACCCTTCACCCCTCCACTTT

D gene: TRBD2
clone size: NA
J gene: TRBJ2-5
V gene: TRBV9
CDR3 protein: CASSVGVAGRLPETQYF
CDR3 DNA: TGTGCCAGCAGCGTAGGGGTAGCGGGACGCCTCCCCGAGACCCAGTACTTC

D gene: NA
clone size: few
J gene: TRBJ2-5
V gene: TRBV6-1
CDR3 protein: CASSEERVRETQYF
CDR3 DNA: TGTGCCAGCAGTGAAGAGAGGGTCAGAGAGACCCAGTACTTC

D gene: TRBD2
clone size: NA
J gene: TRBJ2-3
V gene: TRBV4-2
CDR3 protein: CASSQETEVAGEPDTQYF
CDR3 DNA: TGTGCCAGCAGCCAAGAAACTGAGGTAGCGGGAGAACCAGATACGCAGTATTTT

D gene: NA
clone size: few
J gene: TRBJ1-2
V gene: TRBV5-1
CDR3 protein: CASSLGAGVDYGYTF
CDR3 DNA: TGCGCCAGCAGCTTGGGGGCAGGGGTTGACTATGGCTACACCTTC

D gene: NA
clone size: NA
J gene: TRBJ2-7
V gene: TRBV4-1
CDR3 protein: CASSQLGGGLSYEQYF
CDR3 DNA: TGCGCCAGCAGCCAACTAGGGGGGGGACTGAGCTACGAGCAGTACTTC

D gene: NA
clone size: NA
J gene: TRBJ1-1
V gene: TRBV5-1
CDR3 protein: CASTHGPIGGNTEAFF
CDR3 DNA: TGCGCCAGCACCCACGGCCCGATAGGAGGGAACACTGAAGCTTTCTTT

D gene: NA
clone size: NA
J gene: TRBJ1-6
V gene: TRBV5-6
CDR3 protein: CASSFPVGGSPLHF
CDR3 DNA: TGTGCCAGCAGCTTCCCGGTTGGAGGATCACCCCTCCACTTT

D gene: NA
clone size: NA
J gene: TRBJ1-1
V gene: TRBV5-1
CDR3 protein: CASSLDPIPDRLNTEAFF
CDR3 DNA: TGCGCCAGCAGCTTGGACCCTATTCCGGACAGACTGAACACTGAAGCTTTCTTT

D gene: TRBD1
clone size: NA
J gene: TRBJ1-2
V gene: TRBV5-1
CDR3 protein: CASSLDTGGLYGYTF
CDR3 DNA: TGCGCCAGCAGCTTGGACACAGGGGGTCTCTATGGCTACACCTTC

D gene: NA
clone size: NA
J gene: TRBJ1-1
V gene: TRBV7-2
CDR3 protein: CASSSGRRTATTEAFF
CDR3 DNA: TGTGCCAGCAGCTCTGGTCGGAGGACGGCCACTACTGAAGCTTTCTTT

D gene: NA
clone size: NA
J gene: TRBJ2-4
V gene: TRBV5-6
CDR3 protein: CASSFRGAKNIQYF
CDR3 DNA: TGTGCCAGCAGCTTCAGGGGTGCCAAAAACATTCAGTACTTC

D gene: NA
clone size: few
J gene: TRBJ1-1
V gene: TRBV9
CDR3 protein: CASSATRGTEAFF
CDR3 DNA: TGTGCCAGCAGCGCCACCCGGGGCACTGAAGCTTTCTTT

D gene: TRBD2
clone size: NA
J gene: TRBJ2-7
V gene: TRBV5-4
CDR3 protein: CASKTSGRGEGEQYF
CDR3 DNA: TGTGCCAGCAAGACTAGCGGGAGAGGCGAGGGCGAGCAGTACTTC

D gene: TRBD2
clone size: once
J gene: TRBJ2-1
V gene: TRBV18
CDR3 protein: CASLISGEYNEQFF
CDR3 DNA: TGTGCCAGCTTAATTAGCGGGGAATACAATGAGCAGTTCTTC

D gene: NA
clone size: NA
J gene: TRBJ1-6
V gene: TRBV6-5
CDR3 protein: CASSYPESSSPLHF
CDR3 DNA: TGTGCCAGCAGTTACCCCGAATCGAGCTCACCCCTCCACTTT

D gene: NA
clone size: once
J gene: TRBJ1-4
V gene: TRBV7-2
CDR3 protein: CASTPQGLGNEKLFF
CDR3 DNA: TGTGCCAGCACCCCACAGGGCTTGGGTAATGAAAAACTGTTTTTT

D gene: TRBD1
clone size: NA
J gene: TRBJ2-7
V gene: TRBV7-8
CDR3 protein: CASSSGQRSYEQYF
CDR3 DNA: TGTGCCAGCAGCTCGGGACAGCGCTCCTACGAGCAGTACTTC

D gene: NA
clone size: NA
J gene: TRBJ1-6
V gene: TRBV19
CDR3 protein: CATLIWGRDWPPDHNSPLHF
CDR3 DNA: TGTGCCACCCTTATATGGGGGAGGGACTGGCCCCCCGACCATAATTCACCCCTCCACTTT

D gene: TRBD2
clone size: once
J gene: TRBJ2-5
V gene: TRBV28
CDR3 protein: CASSFVAGLVKETQYF
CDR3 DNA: TGTGCCAGCAGTTTCGTAGCGGGGCTGGTGAAAGAGACCCAGTACTTC

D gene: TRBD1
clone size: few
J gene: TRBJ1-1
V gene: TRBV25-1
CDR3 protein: CASSADRADTEAFF
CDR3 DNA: TGTGCCAGTTCAGCGGACAGGGCTGACACTGAAGCTTTCTTT

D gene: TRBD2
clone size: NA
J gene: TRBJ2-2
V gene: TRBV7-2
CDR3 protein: CASRLGSGRLTGELFF
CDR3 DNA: TGTGCCAGCAGACTAGGGAGCGGGAGGCTAACCGGGGAGCTGTTTTTT

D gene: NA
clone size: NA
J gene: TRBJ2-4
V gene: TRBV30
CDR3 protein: CAWSVNSGKSNF
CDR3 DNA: TGTGCCTGGAGTGTAAACTCAGGGAAGTCGAACTTC

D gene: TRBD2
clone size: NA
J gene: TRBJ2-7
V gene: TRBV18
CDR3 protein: CASSPTLAGASYEQYF
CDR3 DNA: TGTGCCAGCTCACCAACACTAGCGGGTGCCTCCTACGAGCAGTACTTC

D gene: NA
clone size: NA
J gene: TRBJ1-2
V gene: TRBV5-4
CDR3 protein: CASARDTNYGYTF
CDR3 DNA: TGTGCCAGCGCCCGTGACACAAACTATGGCTACACCTTC

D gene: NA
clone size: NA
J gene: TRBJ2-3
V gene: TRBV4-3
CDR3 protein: CASSQGLGSATDTQYF
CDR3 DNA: TGCGCCAGCAGCCAAGGCCTAGGAAGCGCCACAGATACGCAGTATTTT

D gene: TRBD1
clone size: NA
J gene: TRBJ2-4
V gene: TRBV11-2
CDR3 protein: CASSSAGAGGRNIQYF
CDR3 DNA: TGTGCCAGCAGCTCTGCCGGGGCAGGGGGCCGAAACATTCAGTACTTC

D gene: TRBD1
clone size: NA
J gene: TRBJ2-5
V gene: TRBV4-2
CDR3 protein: CASSQAPQGAPGEQYF
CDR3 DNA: TGTGCCAGCAGCCAAGCCCCCCAGGGGGCGCCGGGAGAGCAGTACTTC

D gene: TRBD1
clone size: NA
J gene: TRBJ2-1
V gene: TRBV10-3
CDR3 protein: CAISEEVVTGKFF
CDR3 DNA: TGTGCCATCAGTGAAGAGGTCGTGACAGGGAAGTTCTTC

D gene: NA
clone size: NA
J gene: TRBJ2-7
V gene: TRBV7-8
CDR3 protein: CASSFSPSYEQYF
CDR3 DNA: TGTGCCAGCAGCTTCTCTCCCTCCTACGAGCAGTACTTC

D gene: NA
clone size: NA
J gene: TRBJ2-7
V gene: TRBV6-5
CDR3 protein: CASSIGQSYEQYF
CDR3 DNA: TGTGCCAGCTCTATCGGACAGTCCTACGAGCAGTACTTC

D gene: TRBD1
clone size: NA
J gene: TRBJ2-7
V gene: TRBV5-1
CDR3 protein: CASSPRDRGTYEQYF
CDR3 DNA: TGCGCCAGCAGCCCCCGGGACAGGGGGACCTACGAGCAGTACTTC

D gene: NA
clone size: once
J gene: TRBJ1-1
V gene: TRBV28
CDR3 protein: CASTSTANTEAFF
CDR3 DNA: TGTGCCAGCACCTCGACAGCTAACACTGAAGCTTTCTTT

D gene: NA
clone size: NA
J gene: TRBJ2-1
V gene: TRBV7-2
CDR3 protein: CASSPGRGNEQFF
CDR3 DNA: TGTGCCAGCAGCCCAGGTAGGGGCAATGAGCAGTTCTTC

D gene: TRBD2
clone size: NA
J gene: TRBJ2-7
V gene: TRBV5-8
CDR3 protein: CASSHGGGFLFSYEQYF
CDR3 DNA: TGTGCCAGCAGCCATGGCGGGGGTTTCTTATTCTCCTACGAGCAGTACTTC